This T cell receptor (beta chain) was sequenced during a study of neoadjuvant anti-PD-1 for oral cavity cancer. At the level of the study: Before surgery, most patients got three to four biweekly 3 mg/kg nivolumab doses. Non-progressing patients received a fourth nivolumab dose near day 43, then surgery on days 50-56.

Assay: immunoSEQ multiplex PCR; the TCRdb copy retains only in-frame clones and omits some. This sample yields 17,000 or so clones, of which over 65% are seen a single time; approximately 2.7% belongs to the top ten. With regard to this clone: Its antigen is not identified.

Stage II-IVA oral cavity squamous cell carcinoma was new and untreated by systemic or radiation therapy. Whole-study results and caveats: PBMC Gini-index clonality exceeded responders' in non-responders post-nivolumab.

The germline V gene encodes CDR1 KGHSH and CDR2 LQKENI. Trimming took 2 bases from V and 15 from J; bases not matched to a gene: 9. The CDR3 covers 13 residues. The chain couples TRBV18 to TRBJ2-1, with 8 bases matching TRBD1. The sequence was collected from a person between 40 and 85 years old with oral cavity squamous cell carcinoma. The sequences come from PBMCs, collected before nivolumab (anti-PD-1) treatment. The CDR3 spells CASSPEQGARGFF. The CDR3 bases are TGTGCCAGCTCACCAGAGCAGGGGGCCCGGGGGTTCTTC.